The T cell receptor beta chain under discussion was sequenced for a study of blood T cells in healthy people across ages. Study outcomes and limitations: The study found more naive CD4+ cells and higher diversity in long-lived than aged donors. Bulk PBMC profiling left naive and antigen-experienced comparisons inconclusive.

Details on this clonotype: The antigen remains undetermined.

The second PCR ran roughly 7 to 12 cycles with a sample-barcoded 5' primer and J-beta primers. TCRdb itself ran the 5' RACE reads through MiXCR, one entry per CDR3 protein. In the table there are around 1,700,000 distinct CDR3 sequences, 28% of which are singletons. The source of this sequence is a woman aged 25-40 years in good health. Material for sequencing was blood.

The DNA for the CDR3 is TGTGCCAGCAGGTTGCGCTCAACAAACAATGAGCAGTTCTTC. Translating it yields CASRLRSTNNEQFF. V gene TRBV27 combines with J gene TRBJ2-1, with D hard to call. V was cut by 6 bases and J by 5 bases, with 14 bases left in between. Germline V gives CDR1 MNHEY, CDR2 SMNVEV (reference sequence). The CDR3 is made up of 14 amino acids.